This T cell receptor (beta chain) was obtained from a study of PD-L1 blockade in urothelial cancer. Overall study: Blood yielded a median of approximately 130,000 T cells per sample. Study results and caveats: Pretreatment TCR clonality in blood, when below the median, was predictive of better survival. Patients who had durable benefit saw their tumor-associated blood clones expand more at 3 weeks.

Germline values: CDR1 MRHNA, CDR2 SNTAGT. V lost 2 bases, J lost 2 bases, and 6 bases stayed unmatched. CDR3 length: 16 residues. Time point denoted: pretreatment peripheral blood. Locally advanced or metastatic urothelial carcinoma affected all patients. Assay used: immunoSEQ multiplex PCR; TCRdb lists only in-frame clones, some missing. Of approximately 86,000 clones listed, just under 85% are singletons. On this clone itself: The target antigen is unknown.

The sequenced sample was PBMCs, obtained around atezolizumab (anti-PD-L1) treatment. The TCR sequence derives from a middle-aged man with urothelial cancer. V is TRBV6-4 and J is TRBJ2-3; 8 nucleotides align to TRBD2. This chain's CDR3 is CASSDEAGGATDTQYF. CDR3 DNA sequence: TGTGCCAGCAGTGACGAGGCCGGGGGGGCCACAGATACGCAGTATTTT.